Listed here are 10 T cell receptor beta chains from one sample, sequenced in a study of memory CD4+ T cells and cytomegalovirus serostatus. Sequencing used immunoSEQ multiplex PCR; TCRdb keeps in-frame clones, though not all of them. The sample gives around 53,000 clones, 80% of which show up once; 1.1% to 1.5% is in the top ten. Single viable CD3+CD4+CD8-CD45RO+ cells were sorted as the memory CD4+ T cells. Sample: memory CD4+ T cells from blood. These receptors were taken from an adult in good health and CMV-seropositive.

The V gene is TRBV18, the J gene TRBJ1-5, with D maybe TRBD1 (6 bases). V lost 1 base and J 7 bases, leaving 8 bases between the germline ends. Germline V gene data show CDR1 as KGHSH and CDR2 as LQKENI. The CDR3 totals 13 residues. The CDR3 spells CASSPQGGQPQHF. As DNA, the CDR3 is TGTGCCAGCTCACCACAGGGGGGACAGCCCCAGCATTTT.

The chain couples TRBV2 to TRBJ2-2; TRBD1 matches 7 bases. The CDR3 sequence is 14 residues long. From germline, CDR1 is SNHLY and CDR2 FYNNEI. Germline trimming cut 5 bases from V and 4 bases from J; bases unmatched to any gene: 4. This CDR3 is CASSRQGSTGELFF. The CDR3 DNA reads as TGTGCCAGCAGTCGACAGGGCAGCACCGGGGAGCTGTTTTTT.

The chain has TRBV7-9 and TRBJ1-3; no clear D gene. Trimming took 11 bases from V and 0 from J, leaving 11 bases between them. The CDR3 sequence is 13 residues long. Germline loops: CDR1 SEHNR, CDR2 FQNEAQ (reference sequence). For the CDR3, the DNA is TGTGCCGGTCACCCAGACTCTGGAAACACCATATATTTT. The encoded protein is CAGHPDSGNTIYF.

The rearrangement links TRBV18 to TRBJ2-2, with D tentatively TRBD2 (5 bases). The V and J ends lost 3 bases and 0 bases respectively, with 11 bases between them. The CDR3 loop spans 16 amino acids. Per germline, CDR1 KGHSH and CDR2 LQKENI. CDR3 sequence (DNA): TGTGCCAGCTCACCTCAGGACGGGACGAACACCGGGGAGCTGTTTTTT. Its translation is CASSPQDGTNTGELFF.

The chain couples TRBV4-1 to TRBJ2-5; 10 bases align to TRBD2. The CDR3 loop spans 15 amino acids. In germline, CDR1 is MGHRA, CDR2 YSYEKL. Trimming removed 6 bases from V and 5 bases from J; junction bases left unmatched: 9. In nucleotides, the CDR3 is TGCGCCAGCAGAGCCTCTAGCGGGAGCGTCGAGACCCAGTACTTC. Its translation: CASRASSGSVETQYF.

The V call is TRBV6-5, the J call TRBJ1-5, with unresolved D. The germline V gene has CDR1 MNHEY and CDR2 SVGAGI. Trimming cost V 7 bases and J 0 bases, with 13 bases left between them. This CDR3 contains 15 residues. CDR3: CASNSAGNSNQPQHF. CDR3 DNA: TGTGCCAGCAACTCGGCGGGGAATAGCAATCAGCCCCAGCATTTT.

The V and J genes are TRBV4-3 and TRBJ2-1; 7 bases are shared with TRBD1. The CDR3 extends over 15 amino acids. V was pared by 1 base and J by 5 bases, with 5 bases of the junction left unmatched. The germline V gene encodes CDR1 LGHNA and CDR2 YSLEER. CDR3 sequence (DNA): TGCGCCAGCAGCCAAGGGCCAGACAGGGACAATGAGCAGTTCTTC. Translating gives CASSQGPDRDNEQFF.

This chain uses TRBV9 with TRBJ1-1; 7 bases agree with TRBD1. CDR3 length: 15 residues. Germline lookup yields CDR1 SGDLS and CDR2 YYNGEE. V lost 0 bases to trimming and J lost 1 base; unmatched junction nucleotides: 3. The DNA of the CDR3 is TGTGCCAGCAGCGTAGAGGACAGGTGGAACACTGAAGCTTTCTTT. This sequence encodes CASSVEDRWNTEAFF.

Only one count was recorded for this clone. This rearrangement joins TRBV7-3 to TRBJ2-3; the D is unclear. This CDR3 contains 16 residues. V lost 4 bases to trimming and J lost 2 bases, with 16 bases between them. Germline CDR1 and CDR2: SGHTA and FQGTGA. The CDR3: CASSSSPVGDTDTQYF. Written as DNA, the CDR3 is TGTGCCAGCAGCTCCTCCCCAGTCGGAGACACAGATACGCAGTATTTT.

V gene TRBV6-1 combines with J gene TRBJ1-2; perhaps TRBD1 as D (5 bases). CDR1 and CDR2 (germline): MNHNS, SASEGT. The V and J ends lost 6 bases and 4 bases respectively, with 12 bases between them. The CDR3 is made up of 13 amino acids. This CDR3 is CASSETGPYGYTF. The CDR3 bases are TGTGCCAGCAGCGAAACGGGACCCTATGGCTACACCTTC.